This T cell receptor (beta chain) appears in the sequencing data of a study of CD8 T cells in Susac syndrome (dated by TCRdb to between 2018 and 2021). Turning to the overall study: Of the Susac syndrome patients who were sequenced, over five had clinically active disease and fewer than ten were in clinical remission. At blood withdrawal, Susac syndrome patients were either therapy-naive, taking corticosteroids (in some cases with IVIg as well), or taking IVIg alone. Whether CD8+ T cell activation and differentiation in Susac syndrome was antigen driven was tested using repertoire sequencing. The study compared CD8+ T cell repertoire clonality among 11 to 12 healthy donors, about 14 Susac syndrome patients and roughly 16 multiple sclerosis patients. Broader findings and caveats from the paper: In the total CD8+ and CD8+ TEMRA repertoires, approximately 16 and five Susac-specific public clones, respectively, were identified. Clonal expansion was observed in Susac syndrome CD8+ repertoires, with the highest expansion in CD8+ TEMRA cells and greater expansion in clinically active than in remitting patients. The TCR sequencing and HLA analysis was acknowledged to have included a relatively small number of individuals.

Peripheral blood CD8+ and CD4+ T cells from healthy donors, Susac syndrome patients and multiple sclerosis patients were profiled using high-throughput TCR beta sequencing. The Susac syndrome patients fulfilled recently defined diagnostic criteria for definite or probable disease. Bulk CD8+ and CD4+ T cells were purified by magnetic negative isolation, whereas CD8+ TEMRA cells were enriched by FACS. Blood was drawn into EDTA tubes, processed within 24 hours, and PBMCs were isolated by density gradient centrifugation. PBMCs destined for TCR sequencing were cryopreserved in liquid nitrogen and later thawed in a 37 °C water bath. Purity of sorted or isolated CD4+, CD8+ and CD8+ TEMRA cells was at least 90%. Notes on this clonotype: Its antigen is not yet known. Per-base qualities were not stored, and no clone one base away is much larger.

Inclusive of the bounding cysteine and phenylalanine, the CDR3 is 13 residues long. Only the CDR3 region is kept as DNA, spanning 39 bases read in frame from base 1. The germline V gene (reference sequence) supplies CDR1 LNHNV and CDR2 YYDKDF. At the junction V is shortened by 5 bases and J by 0 bases, with 8 bases in between. RNA was extracted using the RNeasy kit, and roughly 0.45 to 1 microgram was reverse transcribed with random hexamers. The immunoSEQ multiplex PCR assay, which covers 54 Vbeta and 13 Jbeta segments, was used to amplify TCR beta CDR3 regions. PCR amplification bias was corrected by using a synthetic template baseline for primer optimization and computational correction. The authors' pipeline ran thus. Only productive sequences were kept, with reads annotated to V, D and J genes according to IMGT and analyzed in immunoSEQ Analyzer. Clonality was computed as one minus Shannon entropy normalized by log2 of the number of productive unique sequences. For each patient and control, public and private clones were evaluated within the 100 most prevalent clones. Susac-specific clones were defined as absent from healthy and MS cohorts, 1052 published viral clones and other ImmuneACCESS disease sequences. TCRdb's own reprocessing of the public reads used fastp at Q25 and MiXCR and kept productive beta chains. Under each unique CDR3 protein, matching rows form one entry showing the most common genes and DNA. The authors' filters were not applied to this entry. This sample is represented by 80,000 or so distinct CDR3 sequences; roughly 95% of them were singletons. The top ten clonotypes cover about 0.47% of the sample.

Sequenced input: CD8+ T cells from PBMCs. This receptor was identified in a human donor with Susac syndrome. Here the chain combines TRBV15 and TRBJ2-7, with TRBD2 tentatively as D gene (6 bases match). The bases are TGTGCCACCAGCCCCGGGGGCTCCTACGAGCAGTACTTC. Translated, it gives CATSPGGSYEQYF. Outside the CDR3, residues come from the reference TRBV15 and TRBJ2-7 proteins, so the full variable domain is: DAMVIQNPRYQVTQFGKPVTLSCSQTLNHNVMYWYQQKSSQAPKLLFHYYDKDFNNEADTPDNFQSRRPNTSFCFLDIRSPGLGDTAMYLCATSPGGSYEQYFGPGTRLTVT.